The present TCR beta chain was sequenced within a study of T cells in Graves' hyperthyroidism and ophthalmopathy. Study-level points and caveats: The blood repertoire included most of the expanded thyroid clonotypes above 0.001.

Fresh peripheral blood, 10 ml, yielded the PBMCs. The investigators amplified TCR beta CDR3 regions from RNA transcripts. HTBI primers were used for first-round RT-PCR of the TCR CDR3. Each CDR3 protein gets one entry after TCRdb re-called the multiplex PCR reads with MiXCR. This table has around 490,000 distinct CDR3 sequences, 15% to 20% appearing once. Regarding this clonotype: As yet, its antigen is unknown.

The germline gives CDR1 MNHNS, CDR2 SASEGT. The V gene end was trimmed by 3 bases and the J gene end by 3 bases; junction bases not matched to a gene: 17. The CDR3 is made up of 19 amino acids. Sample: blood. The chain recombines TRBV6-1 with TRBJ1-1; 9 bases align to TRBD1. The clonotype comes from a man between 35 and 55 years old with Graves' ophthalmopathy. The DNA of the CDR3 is TGTGCCAGCAGTGACGGACAGGGGCCAACGCCGATCAATTACACTGAAGCTTTCTTT. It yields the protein CASSDGQGPTPINYTEAFF.